These 16 T cell receptor beta chains came from one sample sequenced in a study of shared clonotypes between healthy human individuals. Here immunoSEQ multiplex PCR was the method, and the copy in TCRdb shows in-frame clones only, minus some. The sample records around 300,000 clones, 87% being singletons. Sequencing input: memory CD8+ T cells sorted from blood. Described subset: CD45RO+ cells pooled with CCR7-negative TemRA cells. The receptors were gathered from a man younger than 30 in good health.

The chain recombines TRBV11-2 with TRBJ1-3; a possible D gene is TRBD1 (5 bases). CDR3 length equals 18 residues. The V end was cut by 2 bases, the J end by 8 bases, with 25 bases between. The germline CDR1 and CDR2 sequences are SGHAT and FQNNGV. The CDR3 reads CASSLFFRAYKRRDTIYF. As DNA, the CDR3 is TGTGCCAGCAGCTTATTTTTCAGGGCTTACAAACGACGCGACACCATATATTTT.

This sequence joins TRBV28 and TRBJ1-1; D perhaps matches TRBD1 (5 bases). V was cut by 6 bases and J by 5 bases, with 16 bases left in between. CDR3 length: 14 amino acids. Germline V gene sequence: CDR1 MDHEN, CDR2 SYDVKM. The CDR3: CASRYRSGLTEAFF. The CDR3 nucleotides read TGTGCCAGCAGATACAGGTCAGGGCTTACTGAAGCTTTCTTT.

This rearrangement joins TRBV4-1 to TRBJ2-7; TRBD2 might be the D (6 bases). This CDR3 is built from 15 residues. From germline, CDR1 is MGHRA and CDR2 YSYEKL. V was shortened by 2 bases and J by 2 bases, with 13 bases between the two germline ends. CDR3 region: CASSQKNPGAYEQYF. DNA of the CDR3: TGCGCCAGCAGCCAAAAAAACCCGGGAGCCTACGAGCAGTACTTC.

The chain links TRBV19 to TRBJ2-7; D is perhaps TRBD2 (5 bases). This CDR3 has 13 residues. Germline V CDR1 and CDR2: LNHDA, SQIVND (reference sequence). Between the trimmed V and J ends, which lost 6 bases and 1 base, there was a span of 10 bases. The CDR3: CASSRTVSYEQYF. In DNA form, the CDR3 reads TGTGCCAGTAGCCGGACTGTTTCCTACGAGCAGTACTTC.

This chain uses TRBV27 with TRBJ1-2; D is uncertain. The CDR3 sequence is 14 residues long. Trimming cost V 0 bases and J 1 base, with 6 bases left between them. Germline CDR1 and CDR2: MNHEY and SMNVEV (reference sequence). The CDR3 spells CASSLSRYNYGYTF. DNA for the CDR3: TGTGCCAGCAGTTTATCCAGATATAACTATGGCTACACCTTC.

V gene TRBV14 combines with J gene TRBJ1-1, with TRBD1 matching over 9 bases. Trimming at V came to 5 bases and at J to 12 bases, leaving 7 bases not matched to a gene. Germline lookup yields CDR1 SGHDN and CDR2 FVKESK. CDR3 length: 12 amino acids. The CDR3 DNA reads as TGTGCCAGCAGCGAGGGACAGGGTAAAACTTTCTTT. Translation gives CASSEGQGKTFF. Using reference TRBV14 and TRBJ1-1 for the parts outside the CDR3, the full variable domain is EAGVTQFPSHSVIEKGQTVTLRCDPISGHDNLYWYRRVMGKEIKFLLHFVKESKQDESGMPNNRFLAERTGGTYSTLKVQPAELEDSGVYFCASSEGQGKTFFGQGTRLTVV.

The chain has TRBV2 and TRBJ2-1, with TRBD2 identical over 7 bases. The CDR3 is 16 residues long. The germline V gene has CDR1 SNHLY and CDR2 FYNNEI. J was trimmed by 8 bases and V by 4 bases; bases with no gene match: 14. In nucleotides, the CDR3 is TGTGCCAGCAGTGTTTTGAGGCGGGGGACCTCCGATGAGCAGTTCTTC. Protein: CASSVLRRGTSDEQFF.

The CDR3 DNA reads TGCGCCAACAGTTTTGAACAGGGCTACAATGAGCAGTTCTTC. Translation gives CANSFEQGYNEQFF. The V gene is TRBV4-1, the J gene TRBJ2-1, with a weak D call TRBD1 (6 bases). V lost 10 bases and J 3 bases, leaving 16 bases between the germline ends. CDR1 and CDR2 from the germline V gene are MGHRA and YSYEKL. This CDR3 contains 14 residues.

On this clone: The sample has other DNA sequences that encode this CDR3 too. CDR3 in amino acids: CASSPDPTGPYEQYF. In DNA form, the CDR3 reads TGTGCCAGCAGTCCCGACCCGACAGGACCCTACGAGCAGTACTTC. This chain connects TRBV28 to TRBJ2-7; maybe TRBD1 (6 bases). Looked up from germline, CDR1 is MDHEN and CDR2 is SYDVKM. The CDR3 has 15 residues. V lost 5 bases and J lost 2, with 16 bases in between.

The chain links TRBV5-5 to TRBJ1-1; D unresolved. Germline V lookup: CDR1 SGHKS, CDR2 YYEKEE (reference sequence). V was pared by 4 bases and J by 0 bases, with 13 bases between. The CDR3 is 15 amino acids. The CDR3 sequence is CASSARRLVNTEAFF. The CDR3 DNA sequence: TGTGCCAGCAGCGCCCGCCGTCTAGTGAACACTGAAGCTTTCTTT.

Only one count was recorded for this clone. The chain is built from TRBV7-2 and TRBJ2-1, with 7 bases aligning to TRBD2. V lost 5 bases to trimming and J lost 0 bases; unmatched junction nucleotides: 7. Germline CDR1 SGHTA, CDR2 FQGNSA. The CDR3 runs 16 residues. The CDR3, as DNA: TGTGCCAGCAGCAGAGCGGGGTTTCACTCCTACAATGAGCAGTTCTTC. It encodes CASSRAGFHSYNEQFF.

The V and J genes are TRBV28 and TRBJ1-1; tentatively, D is TRBD1 (6 bases). CDR1 is MDHEN and CDR2 is SYDVKM in the germline V gene. Trimming pared 7 bases from V and 5 bases from J, leaving 20 bases between. This CDR3 spans 15 amino acids. The CDR3 sequence: CASKKPQGRGTEAFF. The CDR3 DNA reads as TGTGCCAGCAAAAAACCCCAGGGGAGGGGAACTGAAGCTTTCTTT.

About this clone itself: The identical CDR3 is also encoded by other nucleotide sequences in the sample. This chain links TRBV27 with TRBJ2-7; D call uncertain. CDR3 length: 9 residues. Germline loops: CDR1 MNHEY, CDR2 SMNVEV (reference sequence). Trimming shortened V by 8 bases and J by 4 bases, and 3 bases separated the two germline ends. In nucleotides, the CDR3 is TGTGCCAGCGGATACGAGCAGTACTTC. As protein: CASGYEQYF.

The chain combines TRBV7-9 with TRBJ2-3; 11 nucleotides agree with TRBD1. J lost 0 bases, V lost 5 bases, and 4 bases had no gene match. This CDR3 has 16 amino acids. Per the germline V gene, CDR1 is SEHNR and CDR2 is FQNEAQ (reference sequence). CDR3 sequence reads: CASSPGTGGSTDTQYF. Written as DNA, the CDR3 is TGTGCCAGCAGCCCTGGGACAGGGGGTAGCACAGATACGCAGTATTTT.

This clone was seen a single time. This chain links TRBV5-4 with TRBJ2-7, with TRBD2 matching 9 bases. The CDR3 is 15 residues long. The V gene end was trimmed by 2 bases and the J gene end by 1 base; junction bases not matched to a gene: 4. Germline V gene data show CDR1 as SGHNT and CDR2 as YYREEE (reference sequence). The CDR3 DNA reads as TGTGCCAGCAGCTTAGGCGGGAGGGGGTCCTACGAGCAGTACTTC. Its protein is CASSLGGRGSYEQYF.

The rearrangement joins TRBV9 to TRBJ2-7, with a tentative D call TRBD2 (7 bases). The V gene's germline CDR1 is SGDLS and CDR2 YYNGEE. Trimming removed 0 bases at V and 6 bases at J, with 13 bases between. This CDR3 comprises 14 residues. The CDR3 DNA is TGTGCCAGCAGCGTAGCGAGGGGGGGTTCCGAGCAGTACTTC. The encoded protein is CASSVARGGSEQYF.